This entry features one TCR beta chain sequence. No antigen is known for it. The sample originates from a study of T cells in tuberculosis. About the study: PBMC were archived before or within 7 days of starting treatment. General study findings and limits: Smaller distances to GMM-specific TCRs suggested their expansion in active tuberculosis.

The time point denotes: new active TB diagnosis, blood taken before or within 7 days of starting treatment. HIV-seronegative South African adults aged 18 years or older had newly diagnosed active tuberculosis. Per the germline V gene, CDR1 is LNHDA and CDR2 is SQIVND (reference sequence). The trim removed 5 bases at V and 3 bases at J, leaving 1 base unmatched. The CDR3 length is 14 residues. Produced via immunoSEQ multiplex PCR; TCRdb's table is partial and in-frame only. The data hold about 34,000 clones, with roughly 93% observed a single time. This TCR was recovered from an adult with tuberculosis. This chain connects TRBV19 to TRBJ2-1, with TRBD1 matching over 10 bases. The sequences come from PBMCs, collected at tuberculosis diagnosis. The CDR3, as DNA: TGTGCCAGTAGTTGGACAGGGGGCTACAATGAGCAGTTCTTC. This gives the protein CASSWTGGYNEQFF.